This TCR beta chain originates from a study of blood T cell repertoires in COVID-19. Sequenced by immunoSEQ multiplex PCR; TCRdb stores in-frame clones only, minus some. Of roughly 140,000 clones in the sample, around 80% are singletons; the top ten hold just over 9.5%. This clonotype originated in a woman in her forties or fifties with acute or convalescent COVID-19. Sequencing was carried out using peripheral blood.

CDR3 amino acids: CASSLTSGAHNEQFF. The CDR3 region has the DNA TGTGCCAGCTCACTGACTAGCGGGGCTCACAATGAGCAGTTCTTC. The genes are TRBV18 and TRBJ2-1; 11 nucleotides line up with TRBD2. CDR3 length: 15 residues. Germline CDR1 is KGHSH and CDR2 is LQKENI. V gave up 4 bases and J gave up 5 bases; unmatched junction bases: 4.